The clone carrying this T cell receptor (beta chain) was counted a few times. Its antigen is not identified. Use of 60 Vbeta and 13 Jbeta primers characterized the PCR. The data were produced by immunoSEQ multiplex PCR, yet TCRdb's version contains in-frame clones alone and is incomplete. The sample holds roughly 150,000 clones; 65% to 85% are singletons and the top ten take around 7%. These data are taken from a study of cytomegalovirus exposure and HLA in healthy donors. Study information: Among a few hundred genotyped donors, 80% to 90% fell in the Caucasian-associated ancestry cluster. Regarding the study as a whole: It was in a later analysis that TCR association rates were seen to vary by HLA locus, highest for DRB1 and lowest for HLA-C. In a later analysis, specific HLA alleles were associated with more than 15,000 TCR beta sequences at a 0.05 false discovery rate. Accurate HLA-A and HLA-B prediction from TCR beta sequences was reported for most subjects.

The sequenced sample consisted of PBMCs. The sequence came from a man younger than 45 in good health and CMV-seronegative.

CDR3: CASRPDRSFTGELFF. The DNA of the CDR3 is TGTGCCAGCAGACCGGACAGGAGTTTTACCGGGGAGCTGTTTTTT. This chain links TRBV2 with TRBJ2-2; TRBD1 agrees at 7 bases. V lost 6 bases, J lost 5 bases, and 9 bases stayed unmatched. Germline V CDR1 and CDR2: SNHLY, FYNNEI. This CDR3 is 15 amino acids long.